This record covers a single T cell receptor (beta chain). Its antigen has not been determined. No base qualities exist here, and no much larger clone lies one base off it. The library was made by the immunoSEQ multiplex PCR assay. TCRdb carries this immuneACCESS record with in-frame sequences only. Its versions omit some clonotypes, under half of them owing to an unresolved V gene in the studies checked, with the rest unexplained. This sample lists around 70,000 clones; approximately 83% were detected once. Of the sample, about 4% is held by the ten largest clones. The study tested focal radiation therapy combined with CTLA-4 blockade (ipilimumab) in patients with chemo-refractory metastatic non-small-cell lung cancer. The data were taken from a study of radiotherapy plus CTLA-4 blockade in lung cancer (dated by TCRdb to the late 2010s). Some background on the complete study: Objective responses occurred in about 20% of enrolled patients, and 30% to 35% achieved disease control.

Reading the germline V gene gives CDR1 MNHEY and CDR2 SVGAGI. The germline V and J ends show losses of 2 bases and 6 bases respectively, and no gene match explains 7 bases of the junction. The cysteine opens and the phenylalanine closes a CDR3 of 15 amino acids. The sequence is cut down to CDR3 DNA, 45 bases in frame from base 1. The study at large found these results: The strongest predictors of response were reported to be early dynamic shifts in blood T cell clones along with a rise in serum interferon-beta following radiation. TCR clones derived from tumors expanded in peripheral blood after treatment with radiotherapy and ipilimumab.

Source: peripheral blood, taken from a patient treated with radiotherapy plus ipilimumab. The chain links TRBV6-5 with TRBJ2-7, and TRBD1 aligns with 10 junction nucleotides. This receptor was obtained from a human donor with non-small cell lung cancer who had a partial response to radiotherapy plus ipilimumab. CDR3 reads: CASSYGGTGVPEQYF. The nucleotide sequence is TGTGCCAGCAGTTACGGCGGGACAGGGGTCCCCGAGCAGTACTTC.